The 5 T cell receptor beta chains presented below share a single source sample, sequenced in a study of T cell responses to AZD1222 COVID-19 vaccine. Assay: immunoSEQ multiplex PCR; the TCRdb copy retains only in-frame clones and omits some. The sample includes 150,000 or so clones, over 90% seen only once; the top ten take under 6.5%. Specimen: peripheral blood, collected on day 0 of AZD1222 vaccination. The receptors come from an adult in good health.

The chain links TRBV2 to TRBJ1-5; 10 bases map to TRBD1. Germline V lookup: CDR1 SNHLY, CDR2 FYNNEI. This CDR3 has 15 residues. Trimming at V came to 4 bases and at J to 2 bases, leaving 2 bases not matched to a gene. The CDR3 region has the DNA TGTGCCAGCAGTGCCGGGACAGGGGGCAATCAGCCCCAGCATTTT. Protein product: CASSAGTGGNQPQHF.

V is TRBV4-2 and J is TRBJ2-7; no firm D call. The CDR3 is 16 amino acids. V dropped 4 bases and J dropped 3 bases, with 19 bases sitting between them. CDR1 LGHNA and CDR2 YNFKEQ come from the germline V gene. The CDR3 region has the DNA TGTGCCAGCAGCCCCGCTGCCCTTGAATATTACTACGAGCAGTACTTC. Translated, it gives CASSPAALEYYYEQYF.

This clone has just a few counts. This chain joins TRBV6-6 and TRBJ2-7; 8 bases align to TRBD1. CDR3 size: 14 residues. Germline loops: CDR1 MNHNY, CDR2 SVGAGI (reference sequence). J gave up 0 bases and V 5 bases, and 3 bases lay outside the gene matches. The CDR3 sequence: CASSQGAISYEQYF. The CDR3 DNA sequence: TGTGCCAGCAGTCAGGGGGCCATCTCCTACGAGCAGTACTTC.

The chain employs TRBV30 and TRBJ1-2; TRBD1 is a possible D gene (5 bases). V shed 3 bases and J shed 5 bases, with 10 bases lying between them. This CDR3 is 12 amino acids long. Germline V CDR1 and CDR2: GTSNPN, SVGIG (reference sequence). CDR3 sequence: CAWSRGGYGYTF. CDR3 coding DNA: TGTGCCTGGAGCCGCGGGGGGTATGGCTACACCTTC.

The V call is TRBV15, the J call TRBJ2-4; perhaps TRBD1 as D (6 bases). With 1 base removed from V and 2 bases from J, the gap between germline ends came to 9 bases. Germline lookup yields CDR1 LNHNV and CDR2 YYDKDF (reference sequence). The CDR3 has 15 residues. CDR3 sequence (DNA): TGTGCCACCAGCAGAGTGGGGGCAACCAAAAACATTCAGTACTTC. Its protein product is CATSRVGATKNIQYF.